This T cell receptor (beta chain) is drawn from a study of cytomegalovirus exposure and HLA in healthy donors. In the study overall: The 120 validation repertoires were reported in a later analysis to have been generated on the same platform as the approximately 700 first-cohort repertoires.

Study conclusions and caveats: Cytomegalovirus association was assigned to 150 to 200 TCR beta chains.

Separate from the 666-subject first cohort, the approximately 120-subject validation cohort was the one that the donors belonged to. Details on this clone: The antigen is not known.

Libraries were prepared by immunoSEQ multiplex PCR; TCRdb keeps only in-frame clonotypes and omits some of them. The sample has about 56,000 clones; around 90% are singletons. The sequence was collected from a man younger than 35 in good health and CMV-seronegative. Sequenced material: PBMCs.

The CDR3 DNA reads TGTGCCAGCAGTCCCCTAGCGGACGCATACAATGAGCAGTTCTTC. It codes for CASSPLADAYNEQFF. The V call is TRBV6-4, the J call TRBJ2-1; 7 nucleotides line up with TRBD2. V trimming: 5 bases; J trimming: 4 bases; junction bases outside the gene matches: 8. The CDR3 runs to 15 residues. The germline gives CDR1 MRHNA, CDR2 SNTAGT.